Reported below is one TCR beta chain. This sample is drawn from a study of blood T cell repertoires in COVID-19. About the research overall: COVID-19 samples from acute and convalescent phases originated in the United States, Italy and Spain. PBMCs, B-cell-depleted T cells, or T cells were the source of the cDNA or gDNA that made up the material.

The CDR3 is made up of 12 amino acids. The germline V and J ends were trimmed by 2 bases and 8 bases, with 10 bases remaining between them. The germline gives CDR1 SGHTA, CDR2 FQGNSA. Original processing notes: The assay estimated nucleated cells by amplifying reference gene primers. Clones were sequenced by immunoSEQ multiplex PCR, and TCRdb holds only the in-frame ones, with some missing. The DNA gave D and trimming, while V, J and clone size come from that table. The sample lists around 130,000 clones, around 91% seen once, with approximately 27% in the top ten. The specimen sequenced was peripheral blood. V gene TRBV7-2 combines with J gene TRBJ2-7; no reliable D call. This TCR was recovered from a man in his sixties or seventies with active or convalescent COVID-19. The CDR3 nucleotides read TGTGCCAGCAGCTTAAACCCTGAGAAGCAGTACTTC. This sequence encodes CASSLNPEKQYF.